These 2 T cell receptor beta chains share one sample of origin, sequenced in a study of glioma-infiltrating T cells. TCR alpha and beta CDR3 regions were amplified from RNA using iRepertoire nested multiplex PCR. TCRdb fed the multiplex PCR reads into MiXCR, producing one record per CDR3 protein. The data hold some 190,000 distinct CDR3 sequences, with approximately 30% observed a single time. The sample comprised glioma tissue, nonneoplastic brain tissue, or PBMCs (not recorded which). These TCRs come from a human donor with low-grade glioma or glioblastoma, undergoing nonglioma brain surgery, or in good health (not recorded which).

This clonotype was counted many times. V gene TRBV28 combines with J gene TRBJ1-5; D unresolved. Trimming stripped 1 base from V and 5 bases from J, with 6 bases between. Germline-derived CDR1 and CDR2 are MDHEN and SYDVKM. This CDR3 is built from 13 residues. CDR3 DNA sequence: TGTGCCAGCAGTTTATTACCCTATCAGCCCCAGCATTTT. Amino acids: CASSLLPYQPQHF.

Concerning this clonotype: A single base separates this from a much larger clone, so it may be a read error. V and J are TRBV2 and TRBJ2-7, with D tentatively TRBD1 (7 bases). Germline CDR1 SNHLY, CDR2 FYNNEI. There are 13 residues in the CDR3. CDR3 bases: TGTTCCAGCAGGGGGGACTCGTTTTACGAGCAGTACTTC. It yields the protein CSSRGDSFYEQYF. Supplemented by reference TRBV2 and TRBJ2-7, the full variable domain reads EPEVTQTPSHQVTQMGQEVILRCVPISNHLYFYWYRQILGQKVEFLVSFYNNEISEKSEIFDDQFSVERPDGSNFTLKIRSTKLEDSAMYFCSSRGDSFYEQYFGPGTRLTVT.